This T cell receptor beta chain was sequenced for a study of blood T cell repertoires in COVID-19 (dated by TCRdb to about 2020). Regarding the research as a whole: Samples from collaborators originated in the United States, Italy and Spain and spanned both the acute and convalescent phases of COVID-19. The prospective study material was composed of cDNA or gDNA derived from T cells, B-cell-depleted T cells, or PBMCs. A freely available public database, intended as a resource for researchers studying the immune response to SARS-CoV-2, is where the repertoires were released. The samples were drawn from two sources: the first 160 participants of the ongoing ImmuneRACE study, and 1,200 or so subjects contributed by 6 global collaborators. HLA class I and class II types, where available, came from metadata supplied by the sample provider rather than from assay-based typing. Nearly every sample came with metadata listing a de-identified subject ID, COVID-19 status, age in years and sex. Deeply sampled blood TCRbeta repertoires from subjects exposed to, actively infected with, or recovered from COVID-19 were included in the dataset. Summary of the overall study and its limitations: The amount of clinical and demographic metadata varied by source and participant and was provided uncurated.

TCRbeta CDR3 regions were amplified from genomic DNA using the immunoSEQ Assay, a bias-controlled multiplex PCR. Processing in the source paper ran as follows. Within the assay, amplification of reference gene primers was used to estimate how many nucleated cells each sample contained. Sequence reads were collapsed and filtered to measure the absolute abundance of every unique TCRbeta CDR3 rearrangement. Productive Simpson clonality was computed per sample as the square root of Simpson's diversity index over productive rearrangements. TCRdb carries this immuneACCESS record with in-frame sequences only. Its versions omit some clonotypes, under half of them owing to an unresolved V gene in the studies checked, with the rest unexplained. V and J calls plus clone size are reproduced from that table; the DNA served to infer D and trimming. Within this sample are some 180,000 clones, with 78% of them counted one time only. Clones ranked in the top ten supply about 2.8% of the sample.

Reading from cysteine to phenylalanine, the CDR3 counts 16 amino acids. Of all the DNA, just the CDR3 is kept, 48 bases in frame from base 1. Each collaborating institution followed its own protocols to collect whole blood in K2EDTA tubes. For TCRbeta analysis, collaborator samples were shipped as frozen whole blood, as isolated PBMCs, or as DNA extracted from either sample type. In the case of this clone: This receptor's antigen is unknown. No base quality information exists; no much larger clone differs at one position.

This chain joins TRBV21-1 to TRBJ1-2; TRBD1 is the table's D call and was not checked against the DNA. TRBV21-1 is tagged as a pseudogene. The sequencing input was peripheral blood. The TCR comes from a woman older than 75 with active or convalescent COVID-19. The CDR3 region reads CASSYRRSPGNYGYTF. The nucleotide sequence reads as follows: TGTGCCAGCAGCTACAGAAGGTCCCCAGGTAACTATGGCTACACCTTC.